This T cell receptor beta chain was captured by sequencing in a study of blood T cell repertoires in COVID-19. Generated by immunoSEQ multiplex PCR, the TCRdb table keeps only in-frame clones and is missing some. The sample lists about 140,000 clones; about 83% were seen once. The clonotype comes from a human donor in a cohort sampled during active COVID-19. Source material: peripheral blood.

DNA of the CDR3: TGCGCCAGCAGAGCACGGACTAGCGGGAGTACCAATGAGCAGTTCTTC. Its protein product is CASRARTSGSTNEQFF. This sequence joins TRBV5-1 and TRBJ2-1, with 13 bases identical to TRBD2. This CDR3 spans 16 amino acids. CDR1 is SGHRS and CDR2 is YFSETQ in the germline V gene. V shed 5 bases and J 6 bases; nucleotides not matched to a gene: 8.